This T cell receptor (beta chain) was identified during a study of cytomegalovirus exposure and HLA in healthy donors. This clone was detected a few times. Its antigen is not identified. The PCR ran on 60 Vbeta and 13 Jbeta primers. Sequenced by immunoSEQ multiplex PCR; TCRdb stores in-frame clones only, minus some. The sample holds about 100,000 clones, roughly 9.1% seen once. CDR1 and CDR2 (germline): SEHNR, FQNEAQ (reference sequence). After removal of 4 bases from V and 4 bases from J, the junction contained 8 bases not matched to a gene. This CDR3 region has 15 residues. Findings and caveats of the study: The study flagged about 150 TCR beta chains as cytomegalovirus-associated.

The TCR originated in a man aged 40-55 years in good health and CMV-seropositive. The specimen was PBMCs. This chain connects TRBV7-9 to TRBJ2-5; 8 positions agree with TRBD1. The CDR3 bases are TGTGCCAGCAGCTGGGGGACAGGTGGACTAGAGACCCAGTACTTC. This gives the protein CASSWGTGGLETQYF.